The 13 T cell receptor beta chains in this list originate from one sample, sequenced in a study of blood T cell repertoires in COVID-19. Here immunoSEQ multiplex PCR was the method, and the copy in TCRdb shows in-frame clones only, minus some. The table has about 320,000 clones, roughly 87% seen once. The sequencing input was PBMCs or T cells enriched from blood (not recorded which). The origin of the receptors is a woman younger than 35 who had recovered from COVID-19.

This chain uses TRBV7-8 with TRBJ1-3; no clear D gene. Germline V lookup: CDR1 SGHVS, CDR2 FQNEAQ. V gave up 3 bases and J gave up 0 bases, with 9 bases separating them. CDR3 length: 15 amino acids. For the CDR3, the DNA is TGTGCCAGCAGCTTCGGACTCAACTCTGGAAACACCATATATTTT. The encoded protein is CASSFGLNSGNTIYF. Full variable domain (remainder filled in from reference TRBV7-8 and TRBJ1-3): GAGVSQSPRYKVAKRGQDVALRCDPISGHVSLFWYQQALGQGPEFLTYFQNEAQLDKSGLPSDRFFAERPEGSVSTLKIQRTQQEDSAVYLCASSFGLNSGNTIYFGEGSWLTVV.

V usage is TRBV15 and J usage is TRBJ1-3; D is ambiguous. CDR3 length equals 16 residues. The germline CDR1 and CDR2 sequences are LNHNV and YYDKDF (reference sequence). Deletions cut 1 base from V and 0 bases from J, with 10 bases between. CDR3: CATSRGTASSGNTIYF. Here the CDR3 DNA reads TGTGCCACCAGCAGAGGAACGGCTAGCTCTGGAAACACCATATATTTT.

The rearrangement uses TRBV9 and TRBJ1-2; D not certain. CDR3 length: 14 amino acids. The germline gives CDR1 SGDLS, CDR2 YYNGEE. V lost 2 bases to trimming and J lost 2 bases, with 10 bases between them. CDR3 nucleotides: TGTGCCAGCAGCGTGCTCTCAGGAAACTATGGCTACACCTTC. Its translation: CASSVLSGNYGYTF.

Concerning this clone itself: Other DNA sequences in the same sample also yield this CDR3. The rearrangement joins TRBV12-3 or TRBV12-4 to TRBJ1-2; D call uncertain. The CDR3 runs to 12 residues. Trimming cost V 0 bases and J 7 bases, with 6 bases left between them. CDR3 residues: CASSLAGAGYTF. CDR3 bases: TGTGCCAGCAGTTTAGCCGGAGCTGGCTACACCTTC.

This clone was observed a handful of times. This rearrangement joins TRBV7-2 to TRBJ2-5; 9 bases line up with TRBD2. This CDR3 is 16 amino acids long. Germline assignment: CDR1 SGHTA and CDR2 FQGNSA. The trim removed 4 bases at V and 4 bases at J, leaving 10 bases unmatched. The CDR3 loop is CASSSNSGRRGETQYF. The CDR3, as DNA: TGTGCCAGCAGCTCTAATAGCGGGAGAAGGGGAGAGACCCAGTACTTC.

This sequence joins TRBV29-1 and TRBJ1-2, with 9 bases lining up with TRBD1. The germline gives CDR1 SQVTM, CDR2 ANQGSEA. J was trimmed by 1 base and V by 2 bases; bases with no gene match: 14. The CDR3 has 18 residues. This CDR3 reads CSVEHRGTGSHNNYGYTF. The DNA of the CDR3 is TGCAGCGTTGAACACCGGGGGACAGGGAGCCATAATAACTATGGCTACACCTTC.

This chain joins TRBV15 and TRBJ2-1; 11 bases match TRBD2. This CDR3 region has 15 residues. Germline loops: CDR1 LNHNV, CDR2 YYDKDF (reference sequence). J lost 7 bases, V lost 6 bases, and 8 bases had no gene match. The CDR3 coding sequence is TGTGCCACCAGTAGAACTAGCGGGGGTATGAATGAGCAGTTCTTC. This encodes CATSRTSGGMNEQFF.

V gene TRBV5-1 combines with J gene TRBJ2-3, with a weak D call TRBD1 (6 bases). CDR1 is SGHRS, CDR2 YFSETQ, per germline. CDR3 size: 17 residues. Deletions cut 1 base from V and 1 base from J, with 16 bases between. DNA for the CDR3: TGCGCCAGCAGCTTGCAGTACAGGGTAACCGGCACAGATACGCAGTATTTT. Translating gives CASSLQYRVTGTDTQYF.

The chain links TRBV6-2 or TRBV6-3 to TRBJ2-1; perhaps TRBD1 as D (5 bases). The ends were cut back, 2 bases at V and 8 bases at J, with 16 bases in the middle. Germline V gene data show CDR1 as MNHEY and CDR2 as SVGEGT. The CDR3 is 15 residues long. CDR3 in amino acids: CASSYEPQGVYEQFF. DNA of the CDR3: TGTGCCAGCAGTTACGAACCGCAGGGTGTGTATGAGCAGTTCTTC.

Remarks on this clone: Other DNA sequences from this sample encode an identical CDR3 as well. The J gene is TRBJ1-2, the V gene TRBV6-5, with D hard to call. CDR1 MNHEY and CDR2 SVGAGI come from the germline V gene. The CDR3 totals 13 residues. Trimming left V 0 bases short and J 5 bases short, with 7 bases between. The CDR3 DNA reads as TGTGCCAGCAGTTACTCGACGGGGTATGGCTACACCTTC. Its translation is CASSYSTGYGYTF.

The chain is built from TRBV6-5 and TRBJ1-1, with TRBD1 as a possible D gene (6 bases). Germline V CDR1 and CDR2: MNHEY, SVGAGI. The CDR3 is 15 residues long. V lost 10 bases and J 2 bases, leaving 20 bases between the germline ends. The CDR3 coding sequence is TGTGCCAACGCCCCACAGGGCATCTTTAACACTGAAGCTTTCTTT. Its translation: CANAPQGIFNTEAFF.

With regard to this clone: This specimen includes other DNA sequences encoding the same CDR3. This sequence joins TRBV19 and TRBJ1-1; D is unresolved. CDR1 LNHDA and CDR2 SQIVND come from the germline V gene (reference sequence). Trimming cost V 5 bases and J 0 bases, with 7 bases left between them. The CDR3 extends over 13 amino acids. CDR3 in amino acids: CASSVLLNTEAFF. The DNA for the CDR3 is TGTGCCAGTAGTGTACTATTGAACACTGAAGCTTTCTTT.

This clone occurred a few times. Different DNA sequences within this sample yield the same CDR3. The rearrangement joins TRBV27 to TRBJ1-2; 7 bases agree with TRBD1. The CDR3 length is 14 residues. The J segment lost 0 bases and the V segment lost 2 bases, leaving 0 bases of the junction unmatched. Germline CDR1 reads MNHEY; CDR2 reads SMNVEV (reference sequence). The CDR3 DNA follows: TGTGCCAGCAGTTTAGACAGGGCTAACTATGGCTACACCTTC. This gives the protein CASSLDRANYGYTF.